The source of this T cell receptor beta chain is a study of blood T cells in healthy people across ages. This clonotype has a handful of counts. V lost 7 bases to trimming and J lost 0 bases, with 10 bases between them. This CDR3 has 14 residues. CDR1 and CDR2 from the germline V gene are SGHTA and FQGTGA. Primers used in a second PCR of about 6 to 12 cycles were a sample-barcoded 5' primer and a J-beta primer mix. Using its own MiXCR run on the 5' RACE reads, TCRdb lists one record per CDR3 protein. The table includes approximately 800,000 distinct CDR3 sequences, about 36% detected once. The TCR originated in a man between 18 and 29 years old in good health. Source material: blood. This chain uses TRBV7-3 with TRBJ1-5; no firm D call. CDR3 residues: CASTFIDSNQPQHF. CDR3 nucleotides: TGTGCCAGCACCTTTATAGATAGCAATCAGCCCCAGCATTTT.